One and the same sample provided the 30 T cell receptor beta chains below, sequenced in a study of shared clonotypes between healthy human individuals. Method: immunoSEQ multiplex PCR; TCRdb's copy keeps in-frame clones and lacks some. The repertoire holds some 530,000 clones, with 65% to 85% as singletons. The material sequenced was PBMCs. Receptors originate from a middle-aged woman in good health. Some clones in this sample may be carry-over from other donors' samples.

Concerning this clone: The sample has other DNA sequences that encode this CDR3 too. The rearrangement joins TRBV4-2 to TRBJ2-5; 9 bases line up with TRBD2. Looked up from germline, CDR1 is LGHNA and CDR2 is YNFKEQ. V trimming: 0 bases; J trimming: 11 bases; junction bases outside the gene matches: 19. There are 18 residues in the CDR3. CDR3 loop: CASSQEWAGGPFVHEQYF. Here the CDR3 DNA reads TGTGCCAGCAGCCAAGAGTGGGCGGGAGGGCCCTTCGTACACGAACAGTACTTC.

V and J are TRBV6-6 and TRBJ2-1; TRBD2 matches at 9 bases. Germline loops: CDR1 MNHNY, CDR2 SVGAGI (reference sequence). This CDR3 has 14 residues. Losses at the gene ends were 4 bases for V and 2 bases for J; bases not matched to a gene: 0. Here the CDR3 reads CASSSSGTYNEQFF. DNA of the CDR3: TGTGCCAGCAGTTCTAGCGGGACCTACAATGAGCAGTTCTTC.

The chain is built from TRBV28 and TRBJ2-5, with 8 bases identical to TRBD1. The J call may be in error: the DNA end matches TRBJ2-7 better. The CDR3 is 15 residues long. In germline, CDR1 is MDHEN, CDR2 SYDVKM. The CDR3 DNA reads as TGTGCCAGCAGTTTGCCTGGGACAGGTTCCTACGAGCAGTACTTC. As protein: CASSLPGTGSYEQYF.

This clone was counted once. V gene TRBV25-1 combines with J gene TRBJ2-5; D is tentatively TRBD1 or TRBD2 (5 bases each). The CDR3 runs 14 residues. V was cut by 8 bases and J by 5 bases, with 18 bases left in between. The germline CDR1 and CDR2 sequences are MGHDK and SYGVNS. CDR3 region: CASGDPRLFETQYF. The CDR3 DNA sequence: TGTGCCAGCGGGGACCCCAGGTTGTTCGAGACCCAGTACTTC.

This chain joins TRBV21-1 and TRBJ2-3; the table calls TRBD2, which could not be checked here. TRBV21-1 is a documented pseudogene. The CDR3 sequence is 17 residues long. The CDR3: CASSSLAGPRGGDTQYF. In DNA, the CDR3 is TGTGCCAGCAGCAGCCTAGCGGGCCCGCGGGGCGGAGATACGCAGTATTTT.

V usage is TRBV10-1 and J usage is TRBJ1-2; D gene uncertain. The CDR3 length is 13 residues. V was shortened by 4 bases and J by 8 bases, with 14 bases between the two germline ends. CDR1 WNHNN and CDR2 SYGVQD come from the germline V gene (reference sequence). CDR3: CASSVSILGGYTF. CDR3 bases: TGCGCCAGCAGTGTTTCGATCCTAGGAGGCTACACCTTC.

As concerns this clone: This is likely an artifact of a read error, given a far larger clone one base away. The same CDR3 also results from other DNA sequences found in this sample. The gene calls are TRBV7-9 and TRBJ1-3; D perhaps matches TRBD1 (6 bases). Germline V gene lookup returns CDR1 SEHNR and CDR2 FQNEAQ (reference sequence). This CDR3 has 15 residues. CDR3 sequence: CASSQRTGSGNTIYF. DNA of the CDR3: TGTGCTAGCAGCCAACGAACAGGGTCAGGAAACACCATATATTTT.

The genes are TRBV7-3 and TRBJ2-1, with 8 bases identical to TRBD2. V gave up 5 bases and J gave up 15 bases; unmatched junction bases: 9. Germline CDR1 and CDR2: SGHTA and FQGTGA. This CDR3 has 12 amino acids. The CDR3 sequence: CASSRPGLVLFF. DNA for the CDR3: TGTGCCAGCAGCCGACCGGGACTAGTCCTGTTCTTC.

The gene calls are TRBV11-2 and TRBJ2-7; no clear D. There are 14 residues in the CDR3. CDR1 is SGHAT and CDR2 is FQNNGV in the germline V gene. The V and J ends lost 1 base and 6 bases respectively, with 13 bases between them. The CDR3 DNA follows: TGTGCCAGCAGCTTAGTCTCCTCCATAAGCGAGCAGTACTTC. This translates into CASSLVSSISEQYF.

This clone turned up a few times. Other nucleotide sequences in the sample specify the same CDR3. The chain recombines TRBV18 with TRBJ2-5; TRBD1 is a possible D gene (5 bases). Per the germline V gene, CDR1 is KGHSH and CDR2 is LQKENI. This CDR3 comprises 12 residues. With 3 bases removed from V and 5 bases from J, the gap between germline ends came to 7 bases. CDR3 region: CASSPAGETQYF. CDR3 DNA: TGTGCCAGCTCACCCGCAGGGGAGACCCAGTACTTC.

The sample holds a few counts of this clone. V is TRBV19 and J is TRBJ1-4; maybe TRBD1 (5 bases). The CDR3 has 12 residues. Germline V lookup: CDR1 LNHDA, CDR2 SQIVND (reference sequence). The V end lost 5 bases, the J end lost 5 bases, and 6 bases lay between the germline ends. In DNA form, the CDR3 reads TGTGCCAGTAGTTGGACAAATGAAAAACTGTTTTTT. Its protein product is CASSWTNEKLFF.

Details on this clone: A far larger clone lies a single base away; this is likely a read error. This chain connects TRBV28 to TRBJ2-5; perhaps TRBD2 as D (7 bases). There are 13 residues in the CDR3. Germline-derived CDR1 and CDR2 are MDHEN and SYDVKM. V shed 6 bases and J shed 9 bases, with 17 bases lying between them. CDR3 DNA: TGTGCCAGCAGATCTCGAGGGGGGGAGGCCCAGTACTTC. Translation: CASRSRGGEAQYF.

The J gene is TRBJ2-5, the V gene TRBV4-1; the match to TRBD2 covers 7 bases. With 3 bases clipped from V and 4 bases from J, the junction kept 14 bases outside the gene matches. Looked up from germline, CDR1 is MGHRA and CDR2 is YSYEKL. CDR3 length: 17 amino acids. The CDR3 here is CASSQGRAGTVGETQYF. The CDR3 DNA reads TGCGCCAGCAGCCAGGGCCGAGCGGGGACCGTTGGAGAGACCCAGTACTTC.

To note about this clone: A far larger clone is just one base off, so this is likely a read error. The V gene is TRBV4-2, the J gene TRBJ1-5, with D perhaps TRBD1 (5 bases). Germline V lookup: CDR1 LGHNA, CDR2 YNFKEQ. The V end was cut by 0 bases, the J end by 3 bases, with 12 bases between. The CDR3 sequence is 16 residues long. The chain's CDR3 is CASSQDLRQYNQPQHF. In nucleotides, the CDR3 is TGTGCCAGCAGCCAAGATCTGAGACAGTACAATCAGCCCCAGCATTTT.

As concerns this clone: A read error likely explains this, since a far larger clone differs by one base. The same CDR3 is also encoded by other DNA sequences in this sample. For the CDR3, the DNA is TGCGCCGGCACCGGACCGCATGGAGGCACTGAAGCTTTCTTT. Translation gives CAGTGPHGGTEAFF. The rearrangement joins TRBV5-1 to TRBJ1-1; D unresolved. Germline V gives CDR1 SGHRS, CDR2 YFSETQ. Deletions cut 10 bases from V and 4 bases from J, with 20 bases between. The CDR3 sequence is 14 residues long. Based on the CDR3 plus reference TRBV5-1 and TRBJ1-1, the full variable domain is KAGVTQTPRYLIKTRGQQVTLSCSPISGHRSVSWYQQTPGQGLQFLFEYFSETQRNKGNFPGRFSGRQFSNSRSEMNVSTLELGDSALYLCAGTGPHGGTEAFFGQGTRLTVV.

This chain joins TRBV5-6 and TRBJ2-5; D possibly corresponds to TRBD2 (5 bases). The CDR3 contains 14 residues. CDR1 and CDR2 from the germline V gene are SGHDT and YYEEEE. V gave up 2 bases and J gave up 0 bases, with 8 bases separating them. DNA for the CDR3: TGTGCCAGCAGCTTCACGAGGGACCAAGAGACCCAGTACTTC. Its translation is CASSFTRDQETQYF.

The V call is TRBV7-9, the J call TRBJ2-1, with TRBD2 matching 9 bases. Germline V lookup: CDR1 SEHNR, CDR2 FQNEAQ (reference sequence). The CDR3 consists of 13 residues. The V gene end was trimmed by 3 bases and the J gene end by 9 bases; junction bases not matched to a gene: 3. DNA for the CDR3: TGTGCCAGCAGCTTCGGAGCGGGAGGTGAGCAGTTCTTC. Amino acids: CASSFGAGGEQFF. Full variable domain (outside the CDR3, taken from reference TRBV7-9 and TRBJ2-1): DTGVSQNPRHKITKRGQNVTFRCDPISEHNRLYWYRQTLGQGPEFLTYFQNEAQLEKSRLLSDRFSAERPKGSFSTLEIQRTEQGDSAMYLCASSFGAGGEQFFGPGTRLTVL.

This clone was counted a single time. The chain joins TRBV2 to TRBJ2-7; D unclear. The CDR3 runs 16 residues. CDR1 and CDR2 from the germline V gene are SNHLY and FYNNEI. The V end was cut by 7 bases, the J end by 3 bases, with 22 bases between. CDR3 amino acids: CASKGRIAVKFYEQYF. In nucleotides, the CDR3 is TGTGCCAGCAAAGGACGGATCGCAGTTAAGTTCTACGAGCAGTACTTC.

The chain joins TRBV4-2 to TRBJ1-3, with TRBD1 matching 7 bases. Germline CDR1 is LGHNA and CDR2 is YNFKEQ. Trimming cost V 0 bases and J 0 bases; bases outside gene matches: 5. This CDR3 has 17 amino acids. CDR3 region: CASSQDQGGVSGNTIYF. The CDR3 coding sequence is TGTGCCAGCAGCCAAGATCAAGGGGGCGTCTCTGGAAACACCATATATTTT.

Of note for this clone: This likely came from a read error, as a far larger clone is one base away. The rearrangement uses TRBV30 and TRBJ1-5; no definite D call. This CDR3 is 14 amino acids long. Germline CDR1 and CDR2: GTSNPN and SVGIG (reference sequence). The chain's CDR3 is CAWSGTMANQPPHF. The CDR3 bases are TGTGCCTGGAGCGGCACGATGGCGAATCAGCCCCCGCATTTT.

This chain uses TRBV11-2 with TRBJ1-3; D might be TRBD1 (5 bases). Trimming left V 1 base short and J 2 bases short, with 9 bases between. Germline V gene data show CDR1 as SGHAT and CDR2 as FQNNGV. The CDR3 sequence is 15 residues long. The CDR3 loop is CASSLGGGAGNTIYF. The DNA for the CDR3 is TGTGCCAGCAGCTTAGGTGGAGGGGCTGGAAACACCATATATTTT. Combining the CDR3 with reference TRBV11-2 and TRBJ1-3 gives the whole variable domain EAGVAQSPRYKIIEKRQSVAFWCNPISGHATLYWYQQILGQGPKLLIQFQNNGVVDDSQLPKDRFSAERLKGVDSTLKIQPAKLEDSAVYLCASSLGGGAGNTIYFGEGSWLTVV.

This chain uses TRBV9 with TRBJ1-5, with 8 nucleotides matching TRBD1. This CDR3 region has 14 residues. Germline assignment: CDR1 SGDLS and CDR2 YYNGEE. The trim removed 3 bases at V and 6 bases at J, leaving 5 bases unmatched. The CDR3 sequence: CASSATGVGQPQHF. The CDR3 nucleotides are TGTGCCAGCAGCGCGACAGGGGTGGGTCAGCCCCAGCATTTT.

In regard to this clone: Given a far larger clone just one base away, this is likely a sequencing read error. Other DNA sequences within the sample encode an identical CDR3. The chain couples TRBV10-2 to TRBJ2-5, with 10 bases identical to TRBD1. Per germline, CDR1 WSHSY and CDR2 SAAADI. CDR3 size: 20 residues. CDR3 region: CASSESGRGRDRGFEETQYF. The DNA for the CDR3 is TGCGCCAGCAGTGAGTCGGGGCGTGGCCGGGACAGGGGCTTTGAAGAGACACAGTACTTC.

In the case of this clone: Within the sample, other DNA sequences also encode this same CDR3. The chain is built from TRBV7-9 and TRBJ2-3, with D possibly TRBD1 on 6 matching bases. The germline V and J ends were trimmed by 1 base and 3 bases, with 8 bases remaining between them. This CDR3 spans 14 amino acids. Germline V gives CDR1 SEHNR, CDR2 FQNEAQ (reference sequence). The CDR3 protein is CASSLVQGTDTQYF. CDR3 DNA sequence: TGTGCCAGCAGCTTAGTACAGGGTACAGATACGCAGTATTTT.

This chain uses TRBV15 with TRBJ2-7, with 9 nucleotides matching TRBD1. The CDR3 covers 15 residues. Germline V gene data show CDR1 as LNHNV and CDR2 as YYDKDF (reference sequence). V shed 0 bases and J 5 bases; nucleotides not matched to a gene: 5. The CDR3 spells CATSRERTGGDEQYF. DNA of the CDR3: TGTGCCACCAGCAGAGAACGAACAGGGGGCGACGAGCAGTACTTC. Drawing the rest from reference TRBV15 and TRBJ2-7, the complete variable domain is DAMVIQNPRYQVTQFGKPVTLSCSQTLNHNVMYWYQQKSSQAPKLLFHYYDKDFNNEADTPDNFQSRRPNTSFCFLDIRSPGLGDTAMYLCATSRERTGGDEQYFGPGTRLTVT.

This clone has only one observation. V is TRBV7-8 and J is TRBJ1-4; TRBD1 agrees at 10 bases. The CDR3 has 14 amino acids. Germline assignment: CDR1 SGHVS and CDR2 FQNEAQ. V gave up 3 bases and J gave up 6 bases; unmatched junction bases: 1. The CDR3 coding sequence is TGTGCCAGCAGCTTTGGACAGGGGGATGAAAAACTGTTTTTT. It specifies CASSFGQGDEKLFF.

The gene calls are TRBV4-2 and TRBJ2-7, with a possible D match to TRBD2 (5 bases). This CDR3 comprises 13 residues. CDR1 LGHNA and CDR2 YNFKEQ come from the germline V gene. The V and J ends lost 0 bases and 7 bases respectively, with 10 bases between them. The CDR3 DNA reads TGTGCCAGCAGCCAAGACCCTTCGGGGGAGCAGTACTTC. It encodes CASSQDPSGEQYF.

This rearrangement joins TRBV5-1 to TRBJ2-7; 8 positions agree with TRBD1. The junction had 7 bases not matched to a gene; V was cut back by 4 bases and J by 4 bases. CDR3 length: 14 residues. The germline V gene encodes CDR1 SGHRS and CDR2 YFSETQ. CDR3 in amino acids: CASSTRQGSYEQYF. For the CDR3, the DNA is TGCGCCAGCAGCACCCGACAGGGGAGTTACGAGCAGTACTTC.

Only a few counts were recorded for this clone. This sequence joins TRBV7-9 and TRBJ2-7; possibly TRBD1 for D (6 bases). Germline assignment: CDR1 SEHNR and CDR2 FQNEAQ (reference sequence). V lost 5 bases, J lost 4 bases, and 9 bases lay in between. The CDR3 runs to 12 residues. CDR3 region: CASSADRYEQYF. CDR3 nucleotide sequence: TGTGCCAGCAGCGCCGACAGGTACGAGCAGTACTTC.

The chain is built from TRBV7-9 and TRBJ2-5, with D maybe TRBD1 (6 bases). The germline CDR1 and CDR2 sequences are SEHNR and FQNEAQ (reference sequence). The CDR3 contains 16 residues. V was trimmed by 5 bases and J by 5 bases, leaving 21 bases between them. The DNA of the CDR3 is TGTGCCAGCAGCAACCAGACACCGGGACATTCGGAGACCCAGTACTTC. Encoded protein: CASSNQTPGHSETQYF.